Sequencing of this T cell receptor beta chain was carried out in a study of cytomegalovirus exposure and HLA in healthy donors (TCRdb year 2017). A note on the overall study: An earlier analysis of 587 of the donors reported 276 Gb of sequence data and 90 million to 120 million unique TCR beta sequences obtained from 180 million or so T cells. An early release covering roughly 600 HLA-typed donors comprised 250 to 350 gigabases of sequencing data and some 79 million unique TCR sequences. Among the roughly 390 genotyped donors, around 79% belonged to the genetic ancestry cluster associated with self-reported Caucasian donors. The aim of the study was to test whether cataloging public T cell receptors could identify signatures of past pathogen exposure. The study profiled the T cell repertoires of about 720 subjects by immunosequencing and related them to cytomegalovirus serostatus. In addition to the first cohort of 666 subjects, a separate validation cohort of around 110 different subjects was used. High-throughput TCR immunosequencing, statistical association of individual TCRs with disease status, and machine learning were combined to predict cytomegalovirus infection status. A later analysis re-analyzed previously published TCR beta repertoires from approximately 670 donors and added high-resolution HLA genotyping to study TCR occurrence patterns. The later analysis used no new phenotypic data to find candidate immune exposures, relying instead on TCR beta sequences and their occurrence across donors. An earlier analysis of approximately 500 of the donors applied high-throughput TCR beta sequencing to assess whether each TCR beta V gene segment acted as functional or pseudogenic. Donor age, sex, ethnicity and CMV serostatus were compiled alongside the repertoire data. Genome-wide SNP genotypes for about 65% of the roughly 670 donors were used in a later genetic analysis, which treated that subset as a discovery cohort. Every discovery cohort repertoire had been produced on one sequencing platform. HLA typing included class I and class II loci at four-digit resolution. The number of typed donors differed by locus: 629-630 for A, B, C, DRB1 and DQB1; about 520 for DQA1; approximately 600 for DPA1; and some 430 for DPB1. Because of strong linkage in the cohort, roughly five DR-DQ haplotypes were treated as single units for association and clustering. Among 350 to 400 genotyped donors of the cohort, an average of approximately 250,000 unique TCR beta nucleotide sequences were sequenced per donor, roughly a sixth of them non-productive. The paper as a whole reports these results and caveats: Strong co-occurrence of HLA alleles, especially DR and DQ, made assigning TCR associations to individual alleles difficult. An association between a missense DCLRE1C variant and V-gene and J-gene trimming of TCR beta chains was found in a later genetic analysis and replicated in an independent cohort. Compared with equally common non-associated chains, HLA-associated TCR beta chains in a later analysis were more clonally expanded and had lower generation probabilities. The 87-base-pair reads could not distinguish some IMGT-functional V segments, including TRBV6-2 and TRBV6-3, so those segments were excluded. Correlated functional status among segregating V segments might be attributable to linkage disequilibrium, but an unknown experimental factor could not be ruled out. Cytomegalovirus status was reported to be diagnosed by the classifier with high specificity and sensitivity in both the original and validation cohorts. A few of the identified cytomegalovirus-associated TCR beta chains were confirmed in vitro to be specific for cytomegalovirus antigens. Most TCR sequences were seen in very few donors, while some public TCRs were found in many individuals. At a false discovery rate of 0.05, a later analysis linked 16,000 or so TCR beta sequences to specific HLA alleles. Several of the top co-occurrence clusters appeared to be linked to parvovirus B19, influenza, CMV and Epstein-Barr virus, according to a later analysis. Immune exposure information for the cohort was limited to CMV serostatus. According to the authors, the approach could potentially be generalized to other disease states and immunological phenotypes. According to a later genetic analysis, donors in an Asian-associated ancestry cluster had fewer N-insertions in productive TCRs than the approximately 630-donor mean. A group of highly shared sequence variants was considered likely to be a technical artifact of the sequencing pipeline. In the study, 164 TCR beta chains were listed as associated with cytomegalovirus. The presence/absence analyses assumed that sequencing depth was roughly uniform across donors, and that assumption may not be true. In an earlier analysis of several hundred of the donors, most TCR beta V segments were observed in productive rearrangements about 90% or about 30% of the time, broadly matching IMGT annotations. In a later analysis, TCR association rates were found to vary across HLA loci, with the most associated TCRs seen for DRB1 alleles and the fewest for HLA-C alleles. According to a later analysis, most CMV-associated TCR beta chains appeared to be HLA-restricted, and the HLA associations seemed to be driven largely by CMV exposure. Around 16 rarely observed V segments, including chromosome 9 orphons, were excluded from the earlier analysis of approximately 600 of the donors because counts were too low. Only TCR beta chains were sequenced in this cohort, and the absence of alpha or paired-chain data limited detectable features. Because HLA typing was unavailable for some donors at each locus, only the typed subset was used in association tests. A further reported finding was that TCR beta sequences accurately predicted the HLA-A and HLA-B alleles for most subjects in the first cohort.

The CDR3 spans 14 residues, from the cysteine through the phenylalanine. The CDR3 DNA has 42 bases and is translated from base 1. The germline V gene encodes CDR1 SQVTM and CDR2 ANQGSEA. The cohort was made up of 500 to 800 healthy bone marrow donors. All cohort members were sampled while nominally healthy, although unrecorded immune exposures were likely present. The donor was CMV seropositive and was included in the group of 290 or so seropositive cohort members. Each donor provided a peripheral blood sample, and peripheral blood mononuclear cells were used for TCR beta sequencing. The Qiagen DNeasy Blood Extraction Kit was used to extract genomic DNA from the blood cell samples. Concerning this clone itself: It has no known antigen specificity.

The library came from the immunoSEQ multiplex PCR assay. For the multiplex PCR, a mixture combining 60 forward primers for TCR Vbeta segments and 13 reverse primers for TCR Jbeta segments was used. Amplification of the CDR3 region of rearranged TCR beta genes was performed with a multiplex PCR assay on genomic DNA. On the Illumina HiSeq System, the amplified TCR beta libraries were sequenced as 87-base-pair reads. Turning to the authors' computational methods: Across the 670 or so repertoires, a later analysis counted 75 million to 90 million unique TCR beta chains, roughly 11 million of which were shared by at least two donors. Raw reads were error-corrected and collapsed into unique sequences with a nearest-neighbor algorithm that merged closely related sequences to remove PCR and sequencing errors. Alignment of CDR3 sequences to IMGT reference sequences was used to assign V, D and J gene segments. Each retained sequence needed at least a six-nucleotide match to both a V gene segment and a J gene segment. A rearrangement was called productive if the CDR3 had no stop codons and remained in frame with V and J, and every other rearrangement was called non-productive. Following IMGT convention, CDR3 was defined as the stretch from the second conserved V-encoded cysteine to the conserved J-encoded phenylalanine. The earlier analysis of about 570 of the donors excluded any sequence lacking an unambiguous match to a single V gene segment. An earlier analysis of just under 600 of the donors called V segments functional above 56.7% productive rearrangements and segregating when the between-donor standard deviation exceeded 5%. A statistical classification framework was developed to diagnose cytomegalovirus status using the catalog of TCR beta chain sequences. In a later analysis, TCR nucleotide sequences were compared against IMGT/GENE-DB human TR gene sequences so that V and J genes could be assigned. In a later analysis, CDR3 sequences and most-parsimonious VDJ recombination scenarios were assigned using the TCRdist pipeline. In a later analysis, every TCR beta chain was defined by the combination of its CDR3 amino acid sequence and its V-gene family, and reads without a unique V-gene family were dropped. A later analysis removed 450 to 600 highly shared, low-generation-probability nucleotide sequences to deal with suspected cross-contamination and a sequencing artifact. In a later analysis, a clonal expansion index was calculated for each public chain from normalized within-repertoire ranks of inferred template counts. A later analysis computed generation probabilities with a VDJ recombination model fitted to out-of-frame rearrangements, and checked the results against IGoR. A later analysis scored TCR-TCR, TCR-HLA and TCR-CMV co-occurrence with hypergeometric tests, applying a repertoire-size bias correction to TCR pairs. To estimate false discovery rates, a later analysis permuted the HLA or CMV assignments 20 times. In a later analysis, co-occurring TCRs were grouped using DBSCAN, and TCRdist sequence similarity was added for clustering within HLA-allele-positive subsets. Repertoires with fewer than 30,000 or more than 120,000 public chains, plus five repertoires with anomalous nucleotide sharing, were excluded from co-occurrence clustering. TCRdb re-hosts the immuneACCESS table, in-frame sequences only. Its copies lack some clones; in the studies checked, an unresolved V gene accounts for under half of them, and the cause for the rest is not known. V, J and clone size reflect that table, while D and trimming were determined from the DNA. The sample table records approximately 50,000 clones. The ten largest clones add up to around 5.6% of the sample.

In this chain, TRBV29-1 is recombined with TRBJ2-5; 10 bases in the junction line up with TRBD2. The J call may be mistaken, given a closer DNA end match to TRBJ2-7. This TCR was sampled from a male donor in good health and CMV-seropositive. What was sequenced was PBMCs. The CDR3 here reads CSVDLAGDSYEQYF. DNA sequence: TGCAGCGTTGACCTAGCGGGGGACTCCTACGAGCAGTACTTC.